This section outlines one TCR beta chain sequence together with its context. In this sample, this clonotype turned up once. Its binding antigen is unknown. A clone one base away is much larger, so this may be a read error. The conserved phenylalanine or tryptophan is not found at the CDR3 terminus, so this likely reflects a read error. The sample originates from a study of naive and memory T cell subsets (TCRdb year 2017). Broadly, across the study: The study applied an open-source, UMI-based TCR alpha and beta sequencing pipeline to sorted naive and memory peripheral blood T cell subsets. Complete agreement was observed between the functional CMV T cell responses and the IgG serology results. RNA was DNase-treated and reverse transcribed with TCR constant-region primers, mostly using SuperScript III. The paper's findings and limits, for the study overall: A few larger clonotypes were present in naive repertoires, particularly the CD8 repertoires, and these clonotypes were possibly memory cells re-expressing CD45RA. Single alpha or beta chain sequences, rather than paired alpha/beta receptors, were used to define clonotypes. The repertoire findings for the naive and memory subsets could not be validated, as no ground truth was available. A power law was followed by TCR abundance, with an exponent that differed between naive and memory subsets but was consistent across the three individuals. RNA-based TCR counts may be influenced by expression changes linked to T cell activation and differentiation. Gini index rose and Shannon and inverse Simpson diversity fell from naive through CM, EM and EMRA in both CD4 and CD8 cells. Once error correction was done, more than 90% of naive TCR sequences showed up just once, which made the naive abundance distributions much steeper than those of the memory subsets.

Library preparation was by UMI-ligation and nested PCR. An equimolar mix of two oligonucleotides covering both TRBC1 and TRBC2 was used as the beta constant-region primer. The ligated cDNA went through four rounds of PCR with nested alpha and beta constant-region primers together with the SP2 primer. T4 RNA ligase 1 ligated a single-stranded oligonucleotide carrying the SP2 primer and a 12-nucleotide UMI to the cDNA 3' end. The ligation reaction was kept at 16 degrees C for about 18-25 hours. PCR2 was typically performed as a SYBR Green qPCR and was stopped at a predetermined threshold so that over-amplification was prevented. Agencourt AMPure XP magnetic beads were used for all purifications after the first. Libraries were quantified by Qubit and checked on a TapeStation, with a main peak expected near 650 bp. The pooled libraries were sequenced on an Illumina MiSeq using v2 2x251 paired-end kits, which usually yielded roughly 0.85-2.2 million reads per sample. Each sample library was pooled at around 4 nM, and about 4.5-7.5% PhiX was included to improve cluster recognition. The published analysis was carried out like this. Using tag matching that tolerated one base-pair mismatch, Decombinator assigned V and J genes to FASTQ reads that had been processed by Demultiplexor. UMIs were used by Collapsinator to correct both sequencing errors and frequency errors arising from PCR heterogeneity. TCRs were translated and CDR3s were extracted from the conserved cysteine to the FGXG phenylalanine by CDR3Translator, with non-productive sequences being flagged. Gini, Shannon entropy and inverse Simpson indices were calculated on repertoires subsampled to equal numbers of UMI-defined TCRs. Clonotype abundance distributions were fitted to a power law by maximum likelihood within the linear range. Similar UMI counts, unique TCR numbers and clonal distributions were obtained with the pipeline and with MIGEC on one naive CD8 sample. One analysis removed from the naive repertoire any naive TCRs that were also present in any memory subset from the same donor. The repertoires were searched for 7,000 to 8,000 CMV-associated CDR3 sequences that had been compiled from VDJdb and a published dataset. TCRdb passed the public sequencing reads through fastp at Q25 and MiXCR, retaining productive beta sequences. Rows are unified per CDR3 protein, each entry keeping the most common DNA and genes. What appears here as the V and J calls and clone size reflects TCRdb's work, not the paper's. The sample table contains roughly 100,000 distinct CDR3 sequences; only one count was recorded for 11% of them. The top ten clones comprise approximately 0.14% of the sample.

From the second PCR step onward, the TCR alpha chain libraries and the TCR beta chain libraries were amplified separately. CMV status of each donor was established by measuring IFNgamma production from CD4+ T cells after fresh PBMCs were stimulated overnight with CMV viral lysate. CD4 T cells were positively selected with Miltenyi beads, followed by positive selection of CD8 T cells from the CD4-negative fraction. Cells were stained for CD3, CD4, CD8, CD45RA, CD27 and a live/dead dye and were sorted on a BD Aria II into four subsets based on CD45RA and CD27. Three healthy volunteers provided blood, and the blood of each volunteer was split into CD4 and CD8 T cells and then into four differentiation subsets. About 110 ml of peripheral blood was taken from each donor, and PBMC were separated by density-gradient centrifugation on Ficoll-Paque PLUS. Sorted cells were lysed in RLT buffer, and RNA was extracted with a Qiagen RNeasy kit and stored at -80°C.

The CDR3 length equals 14 residues, ends included. Of the read, only the CDR3 DNA is kept; its 42 bases are in frame from base 1. The germline V gene supplies CDR1 SGHRS and CDR2 YFSETQ. V and J lose 4 bases and 0 bases, and a span of 10 bases separates them. Sequencing used naive CD4+ T cells from blood. The sample's cell subset or site, from its label and the paper: naive T cells, CD45RA high CD27+. In this chain, TRBV5-1 is recombined with TRBJ2-5, with the identity of the D gene unclear. The source of this sequence is a human donor in good health. The nucleotide sequence is given as TGCGCCAGCAGCGTACGGACGGACCAAGAGACCCAGTACTCC. It translates to CASSVRTDQETQYS.